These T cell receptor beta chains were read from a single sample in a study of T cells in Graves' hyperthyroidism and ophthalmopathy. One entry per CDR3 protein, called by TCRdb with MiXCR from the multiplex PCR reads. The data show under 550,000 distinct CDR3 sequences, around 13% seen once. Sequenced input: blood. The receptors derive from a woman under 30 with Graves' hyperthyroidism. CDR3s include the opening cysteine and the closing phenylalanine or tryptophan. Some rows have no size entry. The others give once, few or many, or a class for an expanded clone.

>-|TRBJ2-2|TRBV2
CASKFTGPGELFF
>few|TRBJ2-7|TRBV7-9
CASSLSPAEQYF
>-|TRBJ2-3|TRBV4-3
CASSQDLPTGVADTQYF
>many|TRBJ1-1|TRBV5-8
CASNLYPGNTEAFF
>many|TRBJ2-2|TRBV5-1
CASSLVGANTGELFF
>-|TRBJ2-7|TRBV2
CASSLGDTPSYEQYF
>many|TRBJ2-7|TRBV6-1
CASSEIRFYEQYF
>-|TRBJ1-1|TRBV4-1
CASSVTVPNTEAFF
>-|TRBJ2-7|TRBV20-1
CSAEGVREQYF
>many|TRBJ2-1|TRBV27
CASRSGRDYNEQFF
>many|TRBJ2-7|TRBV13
CASSLRPVYDERAYEQYF
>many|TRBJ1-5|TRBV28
CASTTFAGGSGNQPQHF
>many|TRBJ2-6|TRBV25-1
CASSEGAGANVLTF
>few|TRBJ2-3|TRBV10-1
CASSDLSGTGDTQYF
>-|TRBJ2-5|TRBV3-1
CASSQRGGSGQGQETQYF
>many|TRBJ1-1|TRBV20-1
CSASGTLRTEAFF
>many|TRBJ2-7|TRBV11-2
CASSLVGGGRSHEQYF
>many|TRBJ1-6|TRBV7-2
CASSGGTHVRSPLHF
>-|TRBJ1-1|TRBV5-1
CASSGYKAEAFF
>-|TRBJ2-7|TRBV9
CASSAREAGQPYEQYF
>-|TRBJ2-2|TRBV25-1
CASSGLDRGETGELFF
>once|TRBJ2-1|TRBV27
CASSQAGGPGNEQFF
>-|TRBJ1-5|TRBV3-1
CASSQGLISNQPQHF
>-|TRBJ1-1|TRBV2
CASSVFGTARTVNTEAFF
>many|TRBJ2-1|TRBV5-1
CASSPELAGARYNEQFF
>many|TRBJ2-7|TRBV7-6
CASSLPASYEQYF
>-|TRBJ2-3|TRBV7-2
CASSLDLIAADTQYF
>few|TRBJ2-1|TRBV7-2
CASSFHSPGLAYNEQFF
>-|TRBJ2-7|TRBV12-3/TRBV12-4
CASSHRGTVAYEQYF
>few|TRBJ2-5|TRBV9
CASSVSGLARETQYF
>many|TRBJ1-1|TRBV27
CASSSLGGGVNTEAFF
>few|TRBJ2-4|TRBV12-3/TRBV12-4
CASSFGSGGAKNIQYF
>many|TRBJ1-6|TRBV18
CASSPTGTLNSPLHF
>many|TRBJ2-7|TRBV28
CASSASPGGRSSYEQYF
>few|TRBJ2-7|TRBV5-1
CASSLEGRLVGYEQYF
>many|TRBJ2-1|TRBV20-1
CSARPGLSYNEQFF
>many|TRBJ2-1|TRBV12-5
CASGFSIGGQGSYNEQFF
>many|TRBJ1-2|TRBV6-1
CASSSSGNYGYTF
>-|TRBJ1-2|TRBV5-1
CASSPLAVPVNYGYTF
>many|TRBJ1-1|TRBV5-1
CASSSTGTGNTEAFF
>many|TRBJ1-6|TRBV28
CASGGWNNSPLHF
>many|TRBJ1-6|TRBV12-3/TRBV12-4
CASSSTFDRVVNSPLHF
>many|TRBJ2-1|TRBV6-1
CASRRRVVRGLAGSSSYNEQFF
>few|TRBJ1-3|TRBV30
CAWSDGGSGNTIYF
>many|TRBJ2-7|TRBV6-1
CASSWGDGGEQYF
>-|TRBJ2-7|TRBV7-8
CASSPQREFYEQYF